A selection of T cell receptor beta chains follows, all from one sample in a study of cytomegalovirus exposure and HLA in healthy donors. Profiling relied on immunoSEQ multiplex PCR, and the TCRdb table lists in-frame clones only, not all of them. This sample has around 400,000 clones; roughly 85% occur once, and the top ten carry about 0.8%. The sample comprised PBMCs. The receptor source for this set is a woman aged 18 to 35 in good health and CMV-seronegative. Both conserved end residues are part of each CDR3. A D gene is named only where the DNA matches it firmly. The listing skips clone size in some rows; elsewhere it reads once, few, many or a size class.

v_call	d_call	clone_size	j_call	cdr3_nt	cdr3_aa
TRBV9	-	-	TRBJ2-1	TGTGCCAGCAGCGTAGAGGGGGAGCAGAATGAGCAGTTCTTC	CASSVEGEQNEQFF
TRBV28	TRBD2	-	TRBJ2-3	TGTGCCACCGGGGATAGCGGGGGGTTAGATACGCAGTATTTT	CATGDSGGLDTQYF
TRBV18	-	few	TRBJ1-2	TGTGCCAGCTCACCTTCCGTCCCCACTCGTGAGAGTGGCTACACCTTC	CASSPSVPTRESGYTF
TRBV4-1	TRBD1	-	TRBJ2-5	TGCGCCAGCAGCGAGGGGACAGGGGGCGAAGAGACCCAGTACTTC	CASSEGTGGEETQYF
TRBV5-1	-	-	TRBJ1-1	TGCGCCAGCAGCGCCGGTCCGACTGAAGCTTTCTTT	CASSAGPTEAFF
TRBV4-1	-	-	TRBJ2-3	TGCGCCAGCAGCCAAGGACGGGTCGGGGGCACAGATACGCAGTATTTT	CASSQGRVGGTDTQYF
TRBV28	-	-	TRBJ1-2	TGTGCCAGCAGCTTCGGCGGGGCGGGTGACTATGGCTACACCTTC	CASSFGGAGDYGYTF
TRBV7-2	-	-	TRBJ1-2	TGTGCCAGCAGCTTAGCACAGGTCGGTGAAGGCTACACCTTC	CASSLAQVGEGYTF
TRBV14	-	-	TRBJ1-3	TGTGCCAGCAGCAAACAGGGAGCGACCTCTGGAAACACCATATATTTT	CASSKQGATSGNTIYF
TRBV27	TRBD2	many	TRBJ2-1	TGTGCCACCCGAAGGAGCGGGAGGGCCTCTAATGAGCAGTTCTTC	CATRRSGRASNEQFF
TRBV27	TRBD2	-	TRBJ2-5	TGTGCCAGCAGTCCCCATTCGGGGGGGTTAGGGGAGACCCAGTACTTC	CASSPHSGGLGETQYF
TRBV19	TRBD1	-	TRBJ1-2	TGTGCCAGTAGTGAGGGACAGGGGTATGGCTACACCTTC	CASSEGQGYGYTF
TRBV7-9	TRBD1	-	TRBJ1-1	TGTGCCAGCAGCTTAGCGGGTAGGACAGGGGGGTTCTTT	CASSLAGRTGGFF
TRBV5-1	-	-	TRBJ1-2	TGCGCCAGCAGCGACTCATCAGGGGCACCTAACTATGGCTACACCTTC	CASSDSSGAPNYGYTF
TRBV9	-	once	TRBJ1-2	TGTGCCAGCAATTCGGCCCGGTCGCAGGGGAGGGTTGGCTACACCTTC	CASNSARSQGRVGYTF
TRBV27	TRBD1	-	TRBJ2-1	TGTGCCAGCAGTTTCCGGACAGGGCCCTACAATGAGCAGTTCTTC	CASSFRTGPYNEQFF
TRBV30	TRBD2	few	TRBJ2-1	TGTGCCTGGAGTGTATGGCGGGAGTTCAATGAGCAGTTCTTC	CAWSVWREFNEQFF
TRBV7-3	-	-	TRBJ2-1	TGTGCCAGCAGCTTAATAGTATCCAATGAGCAGTTCTTC	CASSLIVSNEQFF
TRBV6-1	TRBD1	few	TRBJ1-2	TGTGCCAGGAGGGACAGCAACTATGGCTACACCTTC	CARRDSNYGYTF
TRBV10-3	TRBD1	-	TRBJ2-7	TGTGCCATCAGTGAACAGGGGCTGACCTACGAGCAGTACTTC	CAISEQGLTYEQYF
TRBV28	TRBD1	-	TRBJ1-1	TGTGCCAGCAGATCGCAGGGGGCTACCATGAACACTGAAGCTTTCTTT	CASRSQGATMNTEAFF
TRBV5-4	-	-	TRBJ2-5	TGTGCCAGCAGCCCCACAGGGATCGAAGAGACCCAGTACTTC	CASSPTGIEETQYF
TRBV30	TRBD1	-	TRBJ1-1	TGTGCCTGGAGTACCGGGACAGGGGTTACTGAAGCTTTCTTT	CAWSTGTGVTEAFF
TRBV19	-	-	TRBJ1-2	TGTGCCAGTAGTATCAGCGTACGAGGGACTAACTATGGCTACACCTTC	CASSISVRGTNYGYTF
TRBV6-1	TRBD1	-	TRBJ1-1	TGTGCCAGCAGACACAGGGGCGGGGACACTGAAGCTTTCTTT	CASRHRGGDTEAFF
TRBV11-2	-	-	TRBJ2-7	TGTGCCAGCAGCTCCCCCGAGGGCTTCTACGAGCAGTACTTC	CASSSPEGFYEQYF
TRBV27	TRBD2	-	TRBJ2-1	TGTGCCAGCAGTTTATCGTCGGGACTAGCGGCAGAGCAGTTCTTC	CASSLSSGLAAEQFF
TRBV7-9	-	-	TRBJ2-2	TGTGCCAGCAGATATGGAGGAACCGGGGAGCTGTTTTTT	CASRYGGTGELFF
TRBV7-9	TRBD2	-	TRBJ2-3	TGTGCCAGCAGCTTGGGCTCGGGACTAGATTACTCAGATACGCAGTATTTT	CASSLGSGLDYSDTQYF
TRBV2	-	-	TRBJ2-3	TGTGCCAGCAGTTCGGGGTTCACAGATACGCAGTATTTT	CASSSGFTDTQYF
TRBV27	-	-	TRBJ1-5	TGTGCCAGCAGTTTAAGAGGAGGGCAGGATAGCAATCAGCCCCAGCATTTT	CASSLRGGQDSNQPQHF
TRBV27	TRBD1	few	TRBJ1-2	TGTGCCAGCAGTTTATCGAGGACAGGTTTCCTCGGCTACACCTTC	CASSLSRTGFLGYTF
TRBV7-8	TRBD1	-	TRBJ1-1	TGTGCCAGCAGCTTCTCCCAGACAGGGGGGAACACTGAAGCTTTCTTT	CASSFSQTGGNTEAFF
TRBV10-3	TRBD2	-	TRBJ2-2	TGTGCCATCAGTGAGTCACTAGCGGGAAGTACCGGGGAGCTGTTTTTT	CAISESLAGSTGELFF
TRBV5-1	-	-	TRBJ1-6	TGCGCCAGCAGGGACGGACTCTCCTATAATTCACCCCTCCACTTT	CASRDGLSYNSPLHF
TRBV6-5	TRBD2	-	TRBJ2-3	TGTGCCAGCAGTTACGAGAGTAGCGGGAGGGCTGATACGCAGTATTTT	CASSYESSGRADTQYF
TRBV28	TRBD2	-	TRBJ2-3	TGTGCCAGCAGTCCACCTAGCGGGAGCGATCGAGATACGCAGTATTTT	CASSPPSGSDRDTQYF